The 30 T cell receptor beta chains below all came from one sample that was sequenced in a study of shared clonotypes between healthy human individuals. The table came from immunoSEQ multiplex PCR; TCRdb's copy has only in-frame clones and leaves some out. The repertoire consists of around 1.9 million clones, with around 93% occurring once and the leading ten covering approximately 1.7%. Cells designated naive CD8 were CD45RO-negative and were positively selected for CCR7, with terminally differentiated effector memory CD45RA+ cells excluded. Sequenced input: naive CD8+ T cells from PBMCs. Every receptor here comes from a man younger than 30 in good health. Some clones in this sample may be carry-over from other donors' samples.

The chain combines TRBV4-3 with TRBJ2-1, with TRBD1 as a possible D gene (5 bases). The CDR3 runs to 16 residues. Trimming cost V 0 bases and J 0 bases, with 9 bases left between them. Germline V gene data show CDR1 as LGHNA and CDR2 as YSLEER. DNA for the CDR3: TGCGCCAGCAGCCAAGATCCGCAGGGCTCCTACAATGAGCAGTTCTTC. The encoded protein is CASSQDPQGSYNEQFF.

For the CDR3, the DNA is TGCGCCAGCAGCCCCCGGGCCCTAGCGGGAGGAGATGAGCAGTTCTTC. It is translated as CASSPRALAGGDEQFF. The genes are TRBV4-1 and TRBJ2-1, with 11 positions matching TRBD2. CDR3 size: 16 residues. Per the germline V gene, CDR1 is MGHRA and CDR2 is YSYEKL. V gave up 4 bases and J gave up 8 bases; unmatched junction bases: 10.

In this sample, this clone turned up once. The rearrangement links TRBV6-5 to TRBJ1-1; weak D call: TRBD1 (6 bases). The germline V gene has CDR1 MNHEY and CDR2 SVGAGI. The CDR3 covers 15 residues. The V gene lost 4 bases and the J gene lost 1 base, with 13 bases spanning the gap. The CDR3 DNA is TGTGCCAGCAGTTTAAATCAGGGGCAGAACACTGAAGCTTTCTTT. Translated, it gives CASSLNQGQNTEAFF.

The chain's CDR3 is CASSLLAVPNTEAFF. As DNA, the CDR3 is TGTGCCAGCAGTTTGTTGGCAGTTCCGAACACTGAAGCTTTCTTT. The chain combines TRBV28 with TRBJ1-1; no clear D. Trimming took 3 bases from V and 1 from J, leaving 12 bases between them. Germline V gives CDR1 MDHEN, CDR2 SYDVKM. There are 15 residues in the CDR3.

The chain combines TRBV6-6 with TRBJ1-5; 7 bases match TRBD1. CDR3 length equals 15 residues. The V gene's germline CDR1 is MNHNY and CDR2 SVGAGI (reference sequence). V lost 6 bases and J lost 1; bases outside the gene matches: 6. CDR3 nucleotide sequence: TGTGCCAGCAGAGCAGGGGGTTTGAGCAATCAGCCCCAGCATTTT. Translated, it gives CASRAGGLSNQPQHF.

In regard to this clone: This CDR3 is also generated by other DNA sequences in the sample. V is TRBV11-2 and J is TRBJ2-7; D gene uncertain. Looked up from germline, CDR1 is SGHAT and CDR2 is FQNNGV. The CDR3 totals 12 residues. V lost 3 bases to trimming and J lost 3 bases, with 6 bases between them. CDR3 sequence (DNA): TGTGCCAGCAGCTTGGGTGACTACGAGCAGTACTTC. It is translated as CASSLGDYEQYF. Combining the CDR3 with reference TRBV11-2 and TRBJ2-7 gives the whole variable domain EAGVAQSPRYKIIEKRQSVAFWCNPISGHATLYWYQQILGQGPKLLIQFQNNGVVDDSQLPKDRFSAERLKGVDSTLKIQPAKLEDSAVYLCASSLGDYEQYFGPGTRLTVT.

The chain links TRBV4-1 to TRBJ1-5; 8 nucleotides align to TRBD1. Germline V gene sequence: CDR1 MGHRA, CDR2 YSYEKL. The CDR3 is 16 residues long. V trimming: 5 bases; J trimming: 3 bases; junction bases outside the gene matches: 9. In DNA form, the CDR3 reads TGCGCCAGCAGCGAAACAGGGGGGGGGATCAATCAGCCCCAGCATTTT. It codes for CASSETGGGINQPQHF.

J is TRBJ2-7 and V is TRBV6-1, with 10 nucleotides matching TRBD1. J lost 7 bases, V lost 6 bases, and 12 bases had no gene match. The V gene's germline CDR1 is MNHNS and CDR2 SASEGT. The CDR3 spans 15 residues. CDR3 nucleotides: TGTGCCAGCAGAGACAGGGGGCTGTATAGTTTAGAGCAGTACTTC. Translated: CASRDRGLYSLEQYF.

V and J are TRBV9 and TRBJ2-5, with D uncertain. The germline V gene encodes CDR1 SGDLS and CDR2 YYNGEE. CDR3 length: 14 residues. Trimming removed 0 bases from V and 0 bases from J, with 6 bases in between. CDR3 bases: TGTGCCAGCAGCGTAGGTAGCTACCAAGAGACCCAGTACTTC. Its translation is CASSVGSYQETQYF.

The chain joins TRBV6-1 to TRBJ1-5; TRBD1 might be the D (6 bases). Germline lookup yields CDR1 MNHNS and CDR2 SASEGT. This CDR3 comprises 14 residues. With 6 bases removed from V and 3 bases from J, the gap between germline ends came to 12 bases. DNA of the CDR3: TGTGCCAGCAGCGAACGGGGGGCCAATCAGCCCCAGCATTTT. This encodes CASSERGANQPQHF.

The rearrangement joins TRBV9 to TRBJ1-2, with D unresolved. CDR3 size: 15 residues. V dropped 3 bases and J dropped 7 bases, with 19 bases sitting between them. Germline loops: CDR1 SGDLS, CDR2 YYNGEE. CDR3: CASSAGERPKSGYTF. The CDR3 nucleotides are TGTGCCAGCAGCGCAGGCGAGCGCCCCAAGAGTGGCTACACCTTC.

The chain joins TRBV28 to TRBJ2-2, with 7 bases that match TRBD1. V lost 1 base and J lost 0; bases outside the gene matches: 11. The CDR3 sequence is 19 residues long. CDR1 is MDHEN and CDR2 is SYDVKM in the germline V gene. This chain's CDR3 is CASSLSPLSGTANTGELFF. As DNA, the CDR3 is TGTGCCAGCAGTTTATCCCCCCTATCCGGGACAGCGAACACCGGGGAGCTGTTTTTT.

This clone was detected once. The rearrangement uses TRBV15 and TRBJ2-1, with 7 bases fitting TRBD2. This CDR3 spans 14 amino acids. The germline V gene has CDR1 LNHNV and CDR2 YYDKDF (reference sequence). V dropped 6 bases and J dropped 6; count of bases not matched to a gene: 8. For the CDR3, the DNA is TGTGCCACCAGAGCAACTAGCGAGGGCAATGAGCAGTTCTTC. Translated, it gives CATRATSEGNEQFF.

The chain employs TRBV6-5 and TRBJ2-7; 7 nucleotides agree with TRBD1. Losses at the gene ends were 6 bases for V and 2 bases for J; bases not matched to a gene: 7. The CDR3 runs to 14 residues. Germline V lookup: CDR1 MNHEY, CDR2 SVGAGI. CDR3 loop: CASSLRDSPYEQYF. The CDR3 nucleotides read TGTGCCAGCAGCCTCCGGGACAGCCCCTACGAGCAGTACTTC.

This chain connects TRBV28 to TRBJ2-2; 9 bases agree with TRBD1. The CDR3 length is 15 residues. Germline CDR1 and CDR2: MDHEN and SYDVKM. Unmatched junction bases numbered 7, after V lost 6 bases and J lost 5 bases. The chain's CDR3 is CASSPTGGRTGELFF. The CDR3 DNA sequence: TGTGCCAGCAGCCCGACAGGGGGGCGGACCGGGGAGCTGTTTTTT.

The V gene is TRBV19, the J gene TRBJ1-1; TRBD1 is a possible D gene (6 bases). The CDR3 covers 15 residues. V lost 6 bases, J lost 1 base, and 15 bases lay in between. Germline V gene sequence: CDR1 LNHDA, CDR2 SQIVND (reference sequence). The CDR3: CASRLTGQTNTEAFF. DNA for the CDR3: TGTGCCAGTAGACTGACGGGACAAACGAACACTGAAGCTTTCTTT.

The genes are TRBV28 and TRBJ2-3; no clear D gene. Trimming removed 3 bases from V and 2 bases from J, with 12 bases in between. This CDR3 is built from 15 residues. CDR1 and CDR2 from the germline V gene are MDHEN and SYDVKM. CDR3 nucleotide sequence: TGTGCCAGCAGTTTGAATGAGCGCCCCACAGATACGCAGTATTTT. Amino acids: CASSLNERPTDTQYF. Using reference TRBV28 and TRBJ2-3 for the parts outside the CDR3, the full variable domain is DVKVTQSSRYLVKRTGEKVFLECVQDMDHENMFWYRQDPGLGLRLIYFSYDVKMKEKGDIPEGYSVSREKKERFSLILESASTNQTSMYLCASSLNERPTDTQYFGPGTRLTVL.

The chain employs TRBV13 and TRBJ2-7; perhaps TRBD1 as D (5 bases). This CDR3 has 15 residues. Deletions cut 5 bases from V and 0 bases from J, with 14 bases between. Germline V gene sequence: CDR1 PRHDT, CDR2 FYEKMQ (reference sequence). CDR3 sequence: CASSHVRAGSYEQYF. CDR3 sequence (DNA): TGTGCCAGCAGCCACGTCAGGGCCGGCTCCTACGAGCAGTACTTC.

This clone was recorded only once. V usage is TRBV10-3 and J usage is TRBJ1-1, with a weak D call TRBD1 (6 bases). V lost 4 bases and J lost 1, with 10 bases in between. Germline V gives CDR1 ENHRY, CDR2 SYGVKD. The CDR3 has 14 residues. CDR3 DNA sequence: TGTGCCATCAGTGCGACAGGTCCGAACACTGAAGCTTTCTTT. Translating gives CAISATGPNTEAFF.

This clone appeared once. The rearrangement uses TRBV5-1 and TRBJ2-5; tentative D call: TRBD2 (6 bases). The V gene's germline CDR1 is SGHRS and CDR2 YFSETQ. V was shortened by 6 bases and J by 5 bases, with 17 bases between the two germline ends. The CDR3 consists of 14 residues. The CDR3 DNA reads TGCGCCAGCAAAAGCGAGGCAGGGAGGGAGACCCAGTACTTC. The encoded protein is CASKSEAGRETQYF.

The V call is TRBV27, the J call TRBJ2-1; 9 bases match TRBD1. J lost 6 bases, V lost 8 bases, and 20 bases had no gene match. Per the germline V gene, CDR1 is MNHEY and CDR2 is SMNVEV (reference sequence). This CDR3 contains 18 residues. CDR3 sequence (DNA): TGTGCCAGCCGCAACCGCCGGGACAGGGCTTACGGCGGCAATGAGCAGTTCTTC. Its protein product is CASRNRRDRAYGGNEQFF.

The J gene is TRBJ2-7, the V gene TRBV5-1; D is undetermined. Between the trimmed V and J ends, which lost 0 bases and 4 bases, there was a span of 17 bases. The CDR3 runs 16 residues. Germline loops: CDR1 SGHRS, CDR2 YFSETQ. In nucleotides, the CDR3 is TGCGCCAGCAGCTTGGCCGGAACCCTGGGTGGGTACGAGCAGTACTTC. It is translated as CASSLAGTLGGYEQYF.

V and J are TRBV2 and TRBJ2-7; 8 bases are shared with TRBD1. V was pared by 6 bases and J by 3 bases, with 13 bases of the junction left unmatched. The CDR3 is 16 amino acids. The germline V gene encodes CDR1 SNHLY and CDR2 FYNNEI. CDR3 nucleotides: TGTGCCAGCAGCGACCTCCCGGGACAGGAAGGCTACGAGCAGTACTTC. Translation gives CASSDLPGQEGYEQYF.

This CDR3 is CASSQDGDRGSFGLVTQYF. The CDR3 coding sequence is TGTGCCAGCAGCCAAGATGGAGACAGGGGGAGTTTCGGGCTGGTGACCCAGTACTTC. The chain couples TRBV4-2 to TRBJ2-5; TRBD1 agrees at 9 bases. The CDR3 is 19 amino acids. Germline V lookup: CDR1 LGHNA, CDR2 YNFKEQ. V lost 0 bases and J lost 7; bases outside the gene matches: 18.

The chain employs TRBV28 and TRBJ1-2, with TRBD1 identical over 8 bases. The CDR3 has 15 residues. The V gene end was trimmed by 10 bases and the J gene end by 8 bases; junction bases not matched to a gene: 18. Looked up from germline, CDR1 is MDHEN and CDR2 is SYDVKM. As DNA, the CDR3 is TGTGCCATCCGCCGGACAGGGTCCTATGGTGGAGGCTACACCTTC. Translation gives CAIRRTGSYGGGYTF.

The gene calls are TRBV11-2 and TRBJ2-1, with 9 bases identical to TRBD2. In germline, CDR1 is SGHAT, CDR2 FQNNGV. J gave up 9 bases and V 8 bases, and 14 bases lay outside the gene matches. The CDR3 covers 15 residues. This CDR3 is CASGRREGRRGEQFF. The DNA for the CDR3 is TGTGCCAGCGGGAGGCGGGAGGGCCGGAGGGGTGAGCAGTTCTTC.

On this clone: Different DNA sequences within this sample yield the same CDR3. The genes are TRBV11-2 and TRBJ1-5, with D unclear. There are 14 residues in the CDR3. V was shortened by 1 base and J by 4 bases, with 8 bases between the two germline ends. Germline V gene sequence: CDR1 SGHAT, CDR2 FQNNGV. CDR3 residues: CASSLGPSNQPQHF. The CDR3 nucleotides are TGTGCCAGCAGCTTAGGACCTTCTAATCAGCCCCAGCATTTT.

The chain has TRBV30 and TRBJ2-3, with 7 bases identical to TRBD2. Germline-derived CDR1 and CDR2 are GTSNPN and SVGIG (reference sequence). V dropped 5 bases and J dropped 2; count of bases not matched to a gene: 7. This CDR3 is built from 14 residues. CDR3 residues: CAWSIAGHTDTQYF. The DNA for the CDR3 is TGTGCCTGGTCGATAGCGGGCCACACAGATACGCAGTATTTT.

This rearrangement joins TRBV27 to TRBJ2-3, with 10 bases that match TRBD1. V lost 3 bases to trimming and J lost 9 bases; unmatched junction nucleotides: 6. The CDR3 has 14 residues. Germline values: CDR1 MNHEY, CDR2 SMNVEV (reference sequence). CDR3: CASSLGTGDRTQYF. The DNA of the CDR3 is TGTGCCAGCAGTTTGGGGACAGGGGACCGGACGCAGTATTTT.

The chain uses TRBV5-1 and TRBJ2-7, with a tentative D call TRBD1 (5 bases). This CDR3 is 11 amino acids long. CDR1 is SGHRS, CDR2 YFSETQ, per germline. Deletions cut 4 bases from V and 7 bases from J, with 9 bases between. The CDR3: CASSTGAEQYF. The CDR3 DNA sequence: TGCGCCAGCAGCACTGGGGCGGAGCAGTACTTC.